These T cell receptor beta chains were read from a single sample in a study of blood T cells in healthy people across ages. TCRdb ran MiXCR on the 5' RACE reads and lists one entry per CDR3 protein. Here the sample spans about 640,000 distinct CDR3 sequences, about 54% being singletons. Input material: blood. The receptor set was obtained from a man aged 55 to 70 in good health. CDR3s include the opening cysteine and the closing phenylalanine or tryptophan. D genes are given only for firm matches. Not all rows give a size; the values are once, few, many and, for expanded clones, a class.

TGTGCCAGCAGTCAACTCCGGGAAAAAGGGACCCAGTACTTC CASSQLREKGTQYF . TRBJ2-5 TRBV7-6 few
TGTGCCAGCAGTTACCAGACGACAGGAGACCAAGAGACCCAGTACTTC CASSYQTTGDQETQYF . TRBJ2-5 TRBV6-5 .
TGTGCCAGCCGGGACAGGGTCACAGATACGCAGTATTTT CASRDRVTDTQYF TRBD1 TRBJ2-3 TRBV6-5 .
TGTGCCAGCAGCCCCTTACCCGCGGCTGAAGCTTTCTTT CASSPLPAAEAFF . TRBJ1-1 TRBV7-9 .
TGTGCCAGCAGCCTCGGACCCCTAGCGGGGGGATATGAGCAGTTCTTC CASSLGPLAGGYEQFF TRBD2 TRBJ2-1 TRBV27 .
TGCGCCAGCAGCTTGGCCTTAACGGATTCACCCCTCCACTTT CASSLALTDSPLHF . TRBJ1-6 TRBV5-1 .
TGCGCCAGCCGGACCTGGGACTCGGCCCTCCACTTT CASRTWDSALHF . TRBJ1-6 TRBV4-1 .
TGTGCCAGCAGCACAACAGGGGTCGTGAGGAACGAGCAGTACTTC CASSTTGVVRNEQYF TRBD1 TRBJ2-7 TRBV28 .
TGTGCCAGCAGTTTAACAGGACTAGAATACGAGCAGTACTTC CASSLTGLEYEQYF TRBD2 TRBJ2-7 TRBV28 .
TGTGCCAGCAGCCCCCTCGGACCGACTAGCACAGATACGCAGTATTTT CASSPLGPTSTDTQYF . TRBJ2-3 TRBV7-2 few
TGTGCCATCAGTGAGTCCCGGACAGCAGGGAACACTGAAGCTTTCTTT CAISESRTAGNTEAFF . TRBJ1-1 TRBV10-3 .
TGTGCTAGTGGTTTGGTCCCGACAGGGCTTACCGGGGAGCTGTTTTTT CASGLVPTGLTGELFF TRBD1 TRBJ2-2 TRBV12-5 .
TGCAGTGGACGAATAGCGGGAAAACGGGGAGGTGAGCAGTTCTTC CSGRIAGKRGGEQFF TRBD2 TRBJ2-1 TRBV20-1 few
TGCGCCAGCAGCTTGGATGCTAGCGGGGGGACCTATACGCAGTATTTT CASSLDASGGTYTQYF TRBD2 TRBJ2-3 TRBV5-1 .
TGTGCCAGCAGCAAGGGCACAGCAAGAGAATACTATGGCTACACCTTC CASSKGTAREYYGYTF . TRBJ1-2 TRBV21-1 few
TGTGCCAGCAGTTTAGCGGGAGTCACCGCAGATACGCAATATTTT CASSLAGVTADTQYF . TRBJ2-3 TRBV12-3/TRBV12-4 .
TGTGCCAGCAGCCCCCGGGGGATTGGCTACACCTTC CASSPRGIGYTF . TRBJ1-2 TRBV12-3/TRBV12-4 .